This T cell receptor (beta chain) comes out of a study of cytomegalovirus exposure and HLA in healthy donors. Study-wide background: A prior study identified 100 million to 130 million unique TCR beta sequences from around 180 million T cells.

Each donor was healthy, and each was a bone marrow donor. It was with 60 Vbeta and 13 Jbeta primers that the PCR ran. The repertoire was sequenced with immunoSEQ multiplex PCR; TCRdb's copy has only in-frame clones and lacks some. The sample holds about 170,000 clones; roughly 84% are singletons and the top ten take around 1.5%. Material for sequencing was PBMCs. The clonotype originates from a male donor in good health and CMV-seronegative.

The CDR3 loop reads CACPSKGLAERGEQFF. CDR3 bases: TGTGCCTGTCCATCAAAGGGACTAGCGGAGAGAGGTGAGCAGTTCTTC. The chain joins TRBV30 to TRBJ2-1; 11 nucleotides match TRBD2. The CDR3 loop spans 16 amino acids. Trimming removed 6 bases from V and 9 bases from J; junction bases left unmatched: 16. From germline, CDR1 is GTSNPN and CDR2 SVGIG (reference sequence).